This T cell receptor (beta chain) was found in a study of blood T cell repertoires in COVID-19. This clone was counted a single time. The V end lost 11 bases, the J end lost 1 base, and 14 bases lay between the germline ends. This CDR3 spans 13 amino acids. CDR1 is MNHEY and CDR2 is SVGAGI in the germline V gene. The authors' processing: Cell counts per sample came from amplifying reference gene primers. The table came from immunoSEQ multiplex PCR; TCRdb's copy has only in-frame clones and leaves some out. V and J calls and clone size are given by that table; D and trimming were obtained from the DNA. The sample holds tens of thousands of clones; about 87% are singletons and the top ten take 2.5% to 3.5%.

Input material: peripheral blood. This receptor was obtained from a human donor in a cohort sampled during active COVID-19. The genes are TRBV6-5 and TRBJ2-5; the D is unclear. In DNA form, the CDR3 reads TGTGCCGGCCGACACCCCGGCCAAGAGACCCAGTACTTC. Protein sequence: CAGRHPGQETQYF.